The 28 T cell receptor beta chains below all came from one sample that was sequenced in a study of blood T cell repertoires in COVID-19. Clones were sequenced by immunoSEQ multiplex PCR, and TCRdb holds only the in-frame ones, with some missing. The table shows about 150,000 clones, with about 86% occurring only once. Sequencing was carried out using peripheral blood. The source of these receptors is a man over 45 with active or convalescent COVID-19.

The chain links TRBV28 to TRBJ2-7, with D tentatively TRBD1 (6 bases). The CDR3 consists of 15 residues. CDR1 and CDR2 (germline): MDHEN, SYDVKM. The germline V and J ends were trimmed by 2 bases and 7 bases, with 18 bases remaining between them. CDR3 DNA sequence: TGTGCCAGCAGTTTACTTCCCGGACAGAGTAAAGAGCAGTACTTC. It codes for CASSLLPGQSKEQYF.

The rearrangement uses TRBV7-8 and TRBJ2-5, with 9 bases aligning to TRBD1. Germline values: CDR1 SGHVS, CDR2 FQNEAQ. The CDR3 has 15 residues. Trimming cost V 5 bases and J 1 base; bases outside gene matches: 5. The CDR3 sequence: CASSVGQGFQETQYF. The DNA of the CDR3 is TGTGCCAGCAGCGTAGGACAGGGGTTCCAAGAGACCCAGTACTTC.

This clone was counted between two and nine times. The rearrangement links TRBV11-2 to TRBJ1-4; 7 nucleotides match TRBD1. V shed 4 bases and J 7 bases; nucleotides not matched to a gene: 15. The CDR3 has 17 residues. The germline CDR1 and CDR2 sequences are SGHAT and FQNNGV. CDR3 region: CASSSAPGTATFEKLFF. Here the CDR3 DNA reads TGTGCCAGCAGCTCAGCACCCGGGACAGCCACCTTTGAAAAACTGTTTTTT.

The count of this clone is one. The V and J genes are TRBV2 and TRBJ1-6; possible D gene TRBD1, 6 bases. The CDR3 extends over 15 amino acids. Germline lookup yields CDR1 SNHLY and CDR2 FYNNEI. Deletions cut 7 bases from V and 4 bases from J, with 14 bases between. As DNA, the CDR3 is TGTGCCAGCACTAGAGAGGACAGATATAATTCACCCCTCCACTTT. This sequence encodes CASTREDRYNSPLHF.

The rearrangement links TRBV6-5 to TRBJ1-1, with 9 bases aligning to TRBD1. CDR3 length equals 16 residues. The V segment lost 3 bases and the J segment 4 bases; nucleotides outside the gene matches: 9. CDR1 MNHEY and CDR2 SVGAGI come from the germline V gene. CDR3 in DNA: TGTGCCAGCAGTTATAGGACAGGGGTAGCGAGCACTGAAGCTTTCTTT. Protein: CASSYRTGVASTEAFF.

V usage is TRBV24-1 and J usage is TRBJ2-1, with 8 bases aligning to TRBD2. V gave up 9 bases and J gave up 5 bases; unmatched junction bases: 8. CDR1 and CDR2 (germline): KGHDR, SFDVKD. CDR3 size: 14 residues. CDR3 loop: CATQSGGQNNEQFF. The CDR3 DNA reads as TGTGCCACCCAGAGCGGGGGTCAGAACAATGAGCAGTTCTTC.

This rearrangement joins TRBV5-1 to TRBJ2-3; D may be TRBD2 (5 bases). Per the germline V gene, CDR1 is SGHRS and CDR2 is YFSETQ. V was shortened by 4 bases and J by 3 bases, with 18 bases between the two germline ends. This CDR3 contains 16 residues. The CDR3 nucleotides read TGCGCCAGCAGCCCCGAAGACCGTCCGGGGACAGATACGCAGTATTTT. It encodes CASSPEDRPGTDTQYF.

This chain uses TRBV2 with TRBJ2-5; TRBD2 matches at 15 bases. CDR3 length: 18 residues. Trimming cost V 5 bases and J 0 bases; bases outside gene matches: 7. Germline V gene sequence: CDR1 SNHLY, CDR2 FYNNEI. CDR3 region: CASSRGTSGRPYQETQYF. DNA of the CDR3: TGTGCCAGCAGTCGCGGGACTAGCGGGAGGCCGTACCAAGAGACCCAGTACTTC.

This chain connects TRBV11-2 to TRBJ2-7; D uncertain. V lost 2 bases and J lost 4, with 9 bases in between. Germline assignment: CDR1 SGHAT and CDR2 FQNNGV. There are 13 residues in the CDR3. This CDR3 reads CASSLPSVYEQYF. The CDR3 bases are TGTGCCAGCAGCTTACCTAGTGTGTACGAGCAGTACTTC. The variable domain in full, completed from reference TRBV11-2 and TRBJ2-7, reads EAGVAQSPRYKIIEKRQSVAFWCNPISGHATLYWYQQILGQGPKLLIQFQNNGVVDDSQLPKDRFSAERLKGVDSTLKIQPAKLEDSAVYLCASSLPSVYEQYFGPGTRLTVT.

The rearrangement links TRBV9 to TRBJ2-5, with D unresolved. CDR3 length: 14 amino acids. V was shortened by 3 bases and J by 2 bases, with 11 bases between the two germline ends. Germline V gene sequence: CDR1 SGDLS, CDR2 YYNGEE. The CDR3 nucleotides are TGTGCCAGCAGCGAAATAACTCATCAAGAGACCCAGTACTTC. It codes for CASSEITHQETQYF.

The rearrangement links TRBV3-1 (or the pseudogene TRBV3-2) to TRBJ2-2, with 8 bases matching TRBD2. The CDR3 extends over 13 amino acids. V lost 5 bases to trimming and J lost 6 bases; unmatched junction nucleotides: 2. The germline gives CDR1 LGHDT, CDR2 YNNKEL (reference sequence). Here the CDR3 reads CASSSAGAGELFF. The DNA of the CDR3 is TGTGCCAGCAGCTCAGCGGGAGCCGGGGAGCTGTTTTTT.

The chain has TRBV6-5 and TRBJ1-5, with 8 nucleotides matching TRBD1. The germline gives CDR1 MNHEY, CDR2 SVGAGI. The CDR3 covers 14 residues. Trimming removed 6 bases from V and 6 bases from J; junction bases left unmatched: 7. CDR3 in amino acids: CASSQTGGFQPQHF. DNA for the CDR3: TGTGCCAGCAGCCAAACAGGGGGGTTTCAGCCCCAGCATTTT.

In DNA, the CDR3 is TGTGCCAGCAGCTTAAGTGACAGTCGTTCTGGTGAAGCTTTCTTT. This codes for CASSLSDSRSGEAFF. The chain has TRBV7-3 and TRBJ1-1; a possible D gene is TRBD1 (5 bases). This CDR3 has 15 amino acids. Germline V lookup: CDR1 SGHTA, CDR2 FQGTGA. V was clipped by 1 base and J by 7 bases, with 16 bases between them.

The V call is TRBV9, the J call TRBJ2-3, with TRBD2 matching over 8 bases. Germline V gene lookup returns CDR1 SGDLS and CDR2 YYNGEE. V trimming: 2 bases; J trimming: 1 base; junction bases outside the gene matches: 3. The CDR3 runs to 15 residues. CDR3 residues: CASSVWTSRTDTQYF. Written as DNA, the CDR3 is TGTGCCAGCAGCGTCTGGACTAGCCGCACAGATACGCAGTATTTT.

To note about this clone: The junction and the germline gene differ at one end; a read error may be behind it. The chain uses TRBV7-7 and TRBJ2-3, with D tentatively TRBD2 (5 bases). The CDR3 has 15 residues. Per germline, CDR1 SSHAT and CDR2 FNYEAQ (reference sequence). The CDR3 DNA reads TGTGCTAGCAGTCCCCACGGGGTAGACACAGATACGCAGTATTTT. Encoded protein: CASSPHGVDTDTQYF.

The J gene is TRBJ1-2, the V gene TRBV18; D is possibly TRBD1 (6 bases). Between the trimmed V and J ends, which lost 2 bases and 8 bases, there was a span of 12 bases. CDR1 and CDR2 from the germline V gene are KGHSH and LQKENI. This CDR3 comprises 13 residues. For the CDR3, the DNA is TGTGCCAGCTCACCAGCGGCAGGGGAGGGCTACACCTTC. Translating it yields CASSPAAGEGYTF.

This chain joins TRBV19 and TRBJ1-3; D is undetermined. Between the trimmed V and J ends, which lost 7 bases and 3 bases, there was a span of 10 bases. CDR1 and CDR2 from the germline V gene are LNHDA and SQIVND (reference sequence). CDR3 length equals 13 residues. Here the CDR3 DNA reads TGTGCCAGTAACCCCCTAAATGGAAACACCATATATTTT. Residues: CASNPLNGNTIYF.

J is TRBJ2-5 and V is TRBV5-1; D ambiguous. There are 13 residues in the CDR3. Trimming pared 5 bases from V and 1 base from J, leaving 9 bases between. Per germline, CDR1 SGHRS and CDR2 YFSETQ. The CDR3 here is CASRLEFQETQYF. The CDR3 bases are TGCGCCAGCAGGCTAGAGTTCCAAGAGACCCAGTACTTC.

The gene calls are TRBV5-8 and TRBJ2-5; 8 bases fit TRBD2. This CDR3 has 16 residues. Looked up from germline, CDR1 is SGHTS and CDR2 is YDEGEE. V was pared by 5 bases and J by 0 bases, with 9 bases of the junction left unmatched. The CDR3 region is CASRMSLAGHQETQYF. The CDR3 DNA reads TGTGCCAGCAGGATGTCGTTAGCGGGGCACCAAGAGACCCAGTACTTC.

The rearrangement uses TRBV19 and TRBJ2-5; 7 positions match TRBD2. V shed 5 bases, J shed 5 bases, and the junction held 14 bases outside the gene matches. The CDR3 has 16 amino acids. CDR1 and CDR2 (germline): LNHDA, SQIVND (reference sequence). CDR3 DNA sequence: TGTGCCAGTAGTCCCCGGAGGGCGGGAGAAGTGGAGACCCAGTACTTC. It codes for CASSPRRAGEVETQYF.

Here the CDR3 DNA reads TGTGCCAGCAGGACGACAGGGGGCAGGGACACTGAAGCTTTCTTT. Its protein product is CASRTTGGRDTEAFF. The chain joins TRBV6-5 to TRBJ1-1; TRBD1 agrees at 10 bases. Germline assignment: CDR1 MNHEY and CDR2 SVGAGI. The CDR3 runs to 15 residues. The V and J ends lost 6 bases and 3 bases, in that order; junction bases with no gene match: 7.

The V and J genes are TRBV5-6 and TRBJ2-7; 8 bases map to TRBD1. Germline V gene data show CDR1 as SGHDT and CDR2 as YYEEEE. V shed 1 base, J shed 5 bases, and the junction held 2 bases outside the gene matches. This CDR3 has 13 residues. The CDR3: CASSLYRGDEQYF. In DNA form, the CDR3 reads TGTGCCAGCAGCTTGTACAGGGGGGACGAGCAGTACTTC.

The chain recombines TRBV24-1 with TRBJ2-1; TRBD2 matches at 11 bases. CDR3 length equals 16 residues. CDR1 and CDR2 (germline): KGHDR, SFDVKD. The junction had 5 bases not matched to a gene; V was cut back by 0 bases and J by 8 bases. The CDR3 sequence is CATSDLRLAGGDEQFF. Here the CDR3 DNA reads TGTGCCACCAGTGATTTGAGGCTAGCGGGAGGAGATGAGCAGTTCTTC.

DNA of the CDR3: TGCGCCAGCAGCCAAGATATGTCGAGCGGGGGGGCTATCGGGGAGCTGTTTTTT. Amino acid sequence: CASSQDMSSGGAIGELFF. V gene TRBV4-1 combines with J gene TRBJ2-2, with 10 bases matching TRBD2. Germline loops: CDR1 MGHRA, CDR2 YSYEKL. The CDR3 extends over 18 amino acids. J was trimmed by 7 bases and V by 0 bases; bases with no gene match: 11.

V gene TRBV29-1 combines with J gene TRBJ2-3; D call uncertain. Trimming removed 3 bases at V and 2 bases at J, with 12 bases between. The CDR3 spans 14 residues. Per germline, CDR1 SQVTM and CDR2 ANQGSEA. CDR3 loop: CSVDATLNTDTQYF. The CDR3, as DNA: TGCAGCGTTGATGCTACCCTGAACACAGATACGCAGTATTTT.

The chain joins TRBV5-1 to TRBJ1-1; 8 nucleotides align to TRBD1. CDR3 length: 17 amino acids. Germline assignment: CDR1 SGHRS and CDR2 YFSETQ. The junction had 11 bases not matched to a gene; V was cut back by 3 bases and J by 1 base. For the CDR3, the DNA is TGCGCCAGCAGCTATTCCCGGACAGGGACGGGGAACACTGAAGCTTTCTTT. Amino acids: CASSYSRTGTGNTEAFF. Full variable domain (rest looked up from reference TRBV5-1 and TRBJ1-1): KAGVTQTPRYLIKTRGQQVTLSCSPISGHRSVSWYQQTPGQGLQFLFEYFSETQRNKGNFPGRFSGRQFSNSRSEMNVSTLELGDSALYLCASSYSRTGTGNTEAFFGQGTRLTVV.

The rearrangement uses TRBV2 and TRBJ1-2, with a possible D match to TRBD1 (6 bases). The CDR3 loop spans 13 amino acids. The V end was cut by 4 bases, the J end by 6 bases, with 12 bases between. Germline V gives CDR1 SNHLY, CDR2 FYNNEI. CDR3: CASSATGWDGYTF. The CDR3 nucleotides are TGTGCCAGCAGTGCAACAGGGTGGGATGGCTACACCTTC.

The rearrangement joins TRBV19 to TRBJ2-2; 7 bases align to TRBD2. The V and J ends lost 3 bases and 5 bases, in that order; junction bases with no gene match: 6. The CDR3 sequence is 15 residues long. CDR1 is LNHDA, CDR2 SQIVND, per germline (reference sequence). In nucleotides, the CDR3 is TGTGCCAGTAGTATCAGCGGGCGGGGGACCGGGGAGCTGTTTTTT. Encoded protein: CASSISGRGTGELFF.